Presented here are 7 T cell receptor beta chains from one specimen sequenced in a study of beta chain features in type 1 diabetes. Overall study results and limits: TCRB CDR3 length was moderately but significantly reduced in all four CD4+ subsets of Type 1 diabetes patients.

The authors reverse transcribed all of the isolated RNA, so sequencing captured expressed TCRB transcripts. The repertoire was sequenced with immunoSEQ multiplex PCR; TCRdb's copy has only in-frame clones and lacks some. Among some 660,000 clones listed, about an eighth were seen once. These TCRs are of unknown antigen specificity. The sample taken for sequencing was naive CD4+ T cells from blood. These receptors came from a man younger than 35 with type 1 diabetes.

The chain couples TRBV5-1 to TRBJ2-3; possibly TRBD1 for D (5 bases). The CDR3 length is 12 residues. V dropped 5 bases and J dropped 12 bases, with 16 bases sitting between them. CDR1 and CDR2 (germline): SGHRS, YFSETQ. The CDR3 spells CASRSDSPPQYF. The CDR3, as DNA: TGCGCCAGCAGGTCTGACAGTCCACCCCAGTATTTT. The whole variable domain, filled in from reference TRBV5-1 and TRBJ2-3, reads KAGVTQTPRYLIKTRGQQVTLSCSPISGHRSVSWYQQTPGQGLQFLFEYFSETQRNKGNFPGRFSGRQFSNSRSEMNVSTLELGDSALYLCASRSDSPPQYFGPGTRLTVL.

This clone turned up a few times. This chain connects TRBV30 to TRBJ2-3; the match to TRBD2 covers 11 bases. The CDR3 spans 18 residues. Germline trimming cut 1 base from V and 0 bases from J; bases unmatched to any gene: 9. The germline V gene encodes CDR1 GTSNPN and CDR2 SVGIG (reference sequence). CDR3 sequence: CAWSDGLAGTYSTDTQYF. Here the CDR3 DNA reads TGTGCCTGGAGTGATGGACTAGCGGGTACTTATAGCACAGATACGCAGTATTTT.

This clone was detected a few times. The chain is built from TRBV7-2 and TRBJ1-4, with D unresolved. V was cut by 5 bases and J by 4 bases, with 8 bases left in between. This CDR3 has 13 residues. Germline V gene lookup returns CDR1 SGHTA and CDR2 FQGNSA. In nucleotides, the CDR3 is TGTGCCAGCAGCCGGCGGGGTAATGAAAAACTGTTTTTT. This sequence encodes CASSRRGNEKLFF.

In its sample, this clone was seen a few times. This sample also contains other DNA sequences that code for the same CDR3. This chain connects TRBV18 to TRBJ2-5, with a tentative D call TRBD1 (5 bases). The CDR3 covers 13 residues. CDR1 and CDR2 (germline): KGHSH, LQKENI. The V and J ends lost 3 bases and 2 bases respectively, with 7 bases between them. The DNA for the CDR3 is TGTGCCAGCTCACCCGACAGACAAGAGACCCAGTACTTC. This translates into CASSPDRQETQYF.

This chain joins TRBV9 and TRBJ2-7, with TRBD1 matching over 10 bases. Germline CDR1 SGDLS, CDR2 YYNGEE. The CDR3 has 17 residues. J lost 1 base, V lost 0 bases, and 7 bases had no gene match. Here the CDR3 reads CASSVEPPGQGSYEQYF. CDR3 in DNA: TGTGCCAGCAGCGTAGAGCCCCCGGGACAGGGGTCCTACGAGCAGTACTTC.

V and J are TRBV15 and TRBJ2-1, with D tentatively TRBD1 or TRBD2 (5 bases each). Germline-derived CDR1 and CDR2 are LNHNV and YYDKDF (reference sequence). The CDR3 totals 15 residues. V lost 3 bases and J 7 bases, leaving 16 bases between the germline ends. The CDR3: CATSRGPGLGNEQFF. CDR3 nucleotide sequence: TGTGCCACCAGCAGGGGGCCGGGGTTGGGTAATGAGCAGTTCTTC. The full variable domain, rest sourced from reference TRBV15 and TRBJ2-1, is DAMVIQNPRYQVTQFGKPVTLSCSQTLNHNVMYWYQQKSSQAPKLLFHYYDKDFNNEADTPDNFQSRRPNTSFCFLDIRSPGLGDTAMYLCATSRGPGLGNEQFFGPGTRLTVL.

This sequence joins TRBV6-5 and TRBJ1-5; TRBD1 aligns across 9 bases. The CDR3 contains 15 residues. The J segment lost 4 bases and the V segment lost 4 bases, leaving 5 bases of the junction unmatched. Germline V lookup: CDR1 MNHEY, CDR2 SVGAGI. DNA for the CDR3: TGTGCCAGCAGTTCCTCCGGGACAGGGAATCAGCCCCAGCATTTT. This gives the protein CASSSSGTGNQPQHF.